A single T cell receptor beta chain is shown here with its context. In germline, CDR1 is SGDLS, CDR2 YYNGEE. After removal of 0 bases from V and 3 bases from J, the junction contained 15 bases not matched to a gene. The CDR3 runs to 20 residues. The data stem from a study of blood T cell repertoires in COVID-19. Per the study methods: Quantification of nucleated cells was approximated via reference gene primer amplification. Only in-frame clones appear in the TCRdb table, and some are missing; sequencing was by immunoSEQ multiplex PCR. V and J calls and clone size are copied from that table; D and trimming were computed from the DNA. The table shows roughly 200,000 clones, with around 88% occurring only once.

The sequence was obtained from a man aged 40-49 years with active or convalescent COVID-19. The material sequenced was peripheral blood. This chain uses TRBV9 with TRBJ2-2, with TRBD2 matching over 9 bases. The CDR3 reads CASSVGIVMGLAEYTGELFF. The CDR3 bases are TGTGCCAGCAGCGTAGGTATTGTAATGGGACTAGCAGAATACACCGGGGAGCTGTTTTTT.